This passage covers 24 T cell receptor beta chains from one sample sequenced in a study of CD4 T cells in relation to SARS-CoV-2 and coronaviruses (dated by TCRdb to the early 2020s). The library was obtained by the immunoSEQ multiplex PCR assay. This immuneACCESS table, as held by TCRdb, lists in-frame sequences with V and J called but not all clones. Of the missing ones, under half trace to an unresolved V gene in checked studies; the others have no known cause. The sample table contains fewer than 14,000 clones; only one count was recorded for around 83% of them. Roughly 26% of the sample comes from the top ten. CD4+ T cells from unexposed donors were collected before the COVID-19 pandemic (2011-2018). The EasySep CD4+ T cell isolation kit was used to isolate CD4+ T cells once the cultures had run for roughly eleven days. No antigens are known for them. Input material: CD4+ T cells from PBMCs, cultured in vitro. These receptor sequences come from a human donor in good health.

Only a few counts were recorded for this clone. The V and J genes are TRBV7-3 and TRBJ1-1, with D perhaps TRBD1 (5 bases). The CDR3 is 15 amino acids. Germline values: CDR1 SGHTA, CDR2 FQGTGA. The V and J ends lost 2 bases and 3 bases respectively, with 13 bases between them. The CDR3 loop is CASSLAPGPYTEAFF. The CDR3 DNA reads TGTGCCAGCAGCTTAGCACCGGGGCCGTACACTGAAGCTTTCTTT.

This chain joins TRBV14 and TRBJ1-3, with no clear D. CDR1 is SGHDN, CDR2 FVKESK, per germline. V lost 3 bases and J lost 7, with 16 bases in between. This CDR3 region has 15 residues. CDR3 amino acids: CASSHRSGLGNTIYF. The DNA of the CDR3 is TGTGCCAGCAGCCATCGCTCGGGGTTGGGGAACACCATATATTTT.

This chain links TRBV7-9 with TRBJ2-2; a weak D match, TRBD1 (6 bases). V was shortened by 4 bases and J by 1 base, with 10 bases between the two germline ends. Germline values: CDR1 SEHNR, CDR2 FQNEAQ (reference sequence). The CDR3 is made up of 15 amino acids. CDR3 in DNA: TGTGCCAGCAGCTGGGACAATAGGAACACCGGGGAGCTGTTTTTT. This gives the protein CASSWDNRNTGELFF.

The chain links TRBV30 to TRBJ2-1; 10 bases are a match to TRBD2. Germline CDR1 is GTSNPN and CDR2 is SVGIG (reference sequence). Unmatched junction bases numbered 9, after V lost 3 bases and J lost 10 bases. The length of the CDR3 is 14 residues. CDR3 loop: CAWRLAGAAGEQFF. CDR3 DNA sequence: TGTGCCTGGAGGCTAGCGGGAGCGGCCGGGGAGCAGTTCTTC.

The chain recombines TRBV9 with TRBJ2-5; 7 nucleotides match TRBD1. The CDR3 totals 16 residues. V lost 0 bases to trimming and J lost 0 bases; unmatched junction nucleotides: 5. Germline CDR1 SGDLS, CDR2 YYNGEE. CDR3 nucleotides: TGTGCCAGCAGCGTAGGGCGAGGGGGCCACCAAGAGACCCAGTACTTC. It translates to CASSVGRGGHQETQYF.

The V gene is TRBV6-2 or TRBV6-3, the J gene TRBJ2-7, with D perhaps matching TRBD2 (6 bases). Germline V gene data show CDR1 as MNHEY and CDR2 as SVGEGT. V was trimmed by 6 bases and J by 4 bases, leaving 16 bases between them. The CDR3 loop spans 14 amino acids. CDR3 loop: CASSRAGTEYEQYF. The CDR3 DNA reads TGTGCCAGCAGCCGAGCCGGGACTGAGTACGAGCAGTACTTC.

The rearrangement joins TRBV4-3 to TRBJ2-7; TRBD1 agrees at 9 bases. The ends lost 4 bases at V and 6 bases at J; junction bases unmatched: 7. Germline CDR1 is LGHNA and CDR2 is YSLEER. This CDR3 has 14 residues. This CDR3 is CASSLRDREGEQYF. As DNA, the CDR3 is TGCGCCAGCAGCCTCCGGGACAGGGAGGGCGAGCAGTACTTC.

The CDR3 here is CASSSWTITAKNIQYF. The DNA for the CDR3 is TGTGCCAGCAGTTCTTGGACAATTACGGCCAAAAACATTCAGTACTTC. The chain employs TRBV6-2 or TRBV6-3 and TRBJ2-4, with D perhaps matching TRBD1 (5 bases). V lost 4 bases to trimming and J lost 1 base, with 14 bases between them. The CDR3 runs 16 residues. In germline, CDR1 is MNHEY, CDR2 SVGEGT.

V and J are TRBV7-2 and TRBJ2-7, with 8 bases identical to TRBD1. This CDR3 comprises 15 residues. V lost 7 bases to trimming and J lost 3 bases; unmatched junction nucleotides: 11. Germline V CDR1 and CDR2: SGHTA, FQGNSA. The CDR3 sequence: CASTPGQGSFYEQYF. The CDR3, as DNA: TGTGCCAGCACCCCAGGACAGGGTTCCTTCTACGAGCAGTACTTC.

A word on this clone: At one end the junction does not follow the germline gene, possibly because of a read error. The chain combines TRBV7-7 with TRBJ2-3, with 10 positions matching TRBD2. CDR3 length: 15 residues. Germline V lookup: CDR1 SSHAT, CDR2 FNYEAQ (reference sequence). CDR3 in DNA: TGTGCTAGCAGCTTAGCGGGAGGAGGGGCAGATACGCAGTATTTT. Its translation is CASSLAGGGADTQYF.

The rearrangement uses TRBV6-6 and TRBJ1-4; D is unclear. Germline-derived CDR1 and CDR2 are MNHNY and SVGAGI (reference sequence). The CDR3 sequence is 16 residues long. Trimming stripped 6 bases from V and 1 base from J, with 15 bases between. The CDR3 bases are TGTGCCAGCAGACCCGGACGGACGATAACTAATGAAAAACTGTTTTTT. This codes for CASRPGRTITNEKLFF.

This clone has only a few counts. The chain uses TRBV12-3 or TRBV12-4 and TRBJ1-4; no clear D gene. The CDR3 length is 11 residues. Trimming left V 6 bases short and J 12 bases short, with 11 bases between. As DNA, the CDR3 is TGTGCCAGCAGCCCGCGGGAGCAACTGTTTTTT. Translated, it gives CASSPREQLFF.

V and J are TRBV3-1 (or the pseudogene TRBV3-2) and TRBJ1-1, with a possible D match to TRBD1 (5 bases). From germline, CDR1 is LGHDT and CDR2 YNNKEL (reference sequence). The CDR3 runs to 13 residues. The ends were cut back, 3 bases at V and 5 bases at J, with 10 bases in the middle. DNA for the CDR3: TGTGCCAGCAGCCAGCAGGGTCGGACTGAAGCTTTCTTT. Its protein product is CASSQQGRTEAFF.

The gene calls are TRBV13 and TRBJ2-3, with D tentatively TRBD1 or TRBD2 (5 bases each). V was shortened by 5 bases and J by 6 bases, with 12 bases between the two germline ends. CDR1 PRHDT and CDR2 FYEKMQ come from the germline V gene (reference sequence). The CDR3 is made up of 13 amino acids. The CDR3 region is CASSPPGTDTQYF. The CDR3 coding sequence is TGTGCCAGCAGCCCCCCCGGGACGGATACGCAGTATTTT.

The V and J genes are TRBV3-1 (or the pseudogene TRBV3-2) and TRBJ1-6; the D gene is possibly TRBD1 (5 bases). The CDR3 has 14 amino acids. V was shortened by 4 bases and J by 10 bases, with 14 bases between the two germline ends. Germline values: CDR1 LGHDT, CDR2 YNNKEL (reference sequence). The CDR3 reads CASSPTVEVSPLHF. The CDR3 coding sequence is TGTGCCAGCAGCCCGACAGTAGAAGTATCACCCCTCCACTTT.

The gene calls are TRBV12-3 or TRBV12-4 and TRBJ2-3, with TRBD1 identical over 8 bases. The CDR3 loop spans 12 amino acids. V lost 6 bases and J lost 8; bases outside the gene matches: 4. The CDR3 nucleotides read TGTGCCAGCAGGTCAGGGGGCGGTACGCAGTATTTT. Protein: CASRSGGGTQYF.

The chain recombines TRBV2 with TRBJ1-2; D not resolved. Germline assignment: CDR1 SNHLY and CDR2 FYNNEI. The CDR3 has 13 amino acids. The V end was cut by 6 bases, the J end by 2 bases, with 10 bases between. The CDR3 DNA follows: TGTGCCAGCAGATCAGTATCCAACTATGGCTACACCTTC. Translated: CASRSVSNYGYTF.

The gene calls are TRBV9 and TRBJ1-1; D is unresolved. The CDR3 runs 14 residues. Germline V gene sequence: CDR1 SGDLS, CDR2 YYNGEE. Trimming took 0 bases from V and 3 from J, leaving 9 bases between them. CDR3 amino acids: CASSVAGGDTEAFF. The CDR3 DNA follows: TGTGCCAGCAGCGTAGCCGGTGGGGACACTGAAGCTTTCTTT.

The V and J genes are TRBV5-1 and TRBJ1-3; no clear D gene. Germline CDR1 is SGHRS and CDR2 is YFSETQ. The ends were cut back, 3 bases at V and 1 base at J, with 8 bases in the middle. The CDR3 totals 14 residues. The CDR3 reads CASSSGRSGNTIYF. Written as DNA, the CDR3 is TGCGCCAGCAGCTCCGGGAGGTCTGGAAACACCATATATTTT.

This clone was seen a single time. Here the CDR3 reads CASSPLQGMGEQYF. DNA for the CDR3: TGTGCCAGCTCACCACTTCAGGGGATGGGCGAGCAGTACTTC. The chain uses TRBV18 and TRBJ2-7, with a tentative D call TRBD1 (6 bases). Per germline, CDR1 KGHSH and CDR2 LQKENI. The CDR3 has 14 amino acids. With 1 base removed from V and 6 bases from J, the gap between germline ends came to 13 bases.

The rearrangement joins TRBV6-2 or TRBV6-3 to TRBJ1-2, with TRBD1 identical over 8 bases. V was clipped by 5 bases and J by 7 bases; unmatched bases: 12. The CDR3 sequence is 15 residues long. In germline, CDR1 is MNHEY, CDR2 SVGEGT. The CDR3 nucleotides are TGTGCCAGCAGTACACCGGGGACAGGCGACCTTGGCTACACCTTC. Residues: CASSTPGTGDLGYTF.

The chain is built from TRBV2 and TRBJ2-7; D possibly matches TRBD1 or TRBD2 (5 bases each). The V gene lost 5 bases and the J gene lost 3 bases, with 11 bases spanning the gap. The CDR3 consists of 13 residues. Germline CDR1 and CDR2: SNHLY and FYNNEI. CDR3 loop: CASSRDGGYEQYF. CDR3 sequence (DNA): TGTGCCAGCAGTCGGGACGGAGGCTACGAGCAGTACTTC.

The CDR3 loop reads CASSSQGPRYGYTF. The CDR3 DNA sequence: TGTGCCAGCAGTTCACAGGGGCCCCGCTATGGCTACACCTTC. The chain uses TRBV2 and TRBJ1-2; 7 bases are a match to TRBD1. Germline V gives CDR1 SNHLY, CDR2 FYNNEI. Trimming at V came to 5 bases and at J to 4 bases, leaving 7 bases not matched to a gene. The CDR3 contains 14 residues. The full variable domain, rest sourced from reference TRBV2 and TRBJ1-2, is EPEVTQTPSHQVTQMGQEVILRCVPISNHLYFYWYRQILGQKVEFLVSFYNNEISEKSEIFDDQFSVERPDGSNFTLKIRSTKLEDSAMYFCASSSQGPRYGYTFGSGTRLTVV.

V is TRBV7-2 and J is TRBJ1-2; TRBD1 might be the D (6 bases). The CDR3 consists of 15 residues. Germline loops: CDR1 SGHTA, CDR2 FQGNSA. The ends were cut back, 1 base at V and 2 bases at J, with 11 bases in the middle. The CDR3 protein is CASSLGAGTNYGYTF. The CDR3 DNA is TGTGCCAGCAGCTTAGGGGCAGGGACAAACTATGGCTACACCTTC.